This TCR beta chain was identified in a study of response to subunit inactivated influenza vaccine. Findings and caveats of the study: With each seasonal influenza vaccination, the authors suggested, few new T cells are recruited.

The V end was cut by 7 bases, the J end by 4 bases, with 16 bases between. The germline V gene encodes CDR1 MDHEN and CDR2 SYDVKM. This CDR3 contains 14 residues. TCRdb ran MiXCR on the RT-PCR reads and lists one entry per CDR3 protein. The data show 550,000 to 650,000 distinct CDR3 sequences, with 10% to 15% seen just once and roughly 10% held by the top ten. The table lists this clonotype with many counts. Its antigen is as yet unknown. The chain has TRBV28 and TRBJ1-2; possible D gene TRBD1, 5 bases. Sequencing used PBMCs from blood, obtained on the day of vaccination. This clonotype was obtained from a man between 50 and 59 years old who received an inactivated influenza vaccine. The CDR3 DNA reads as TGTGCCAGCATCCCGAGAGGGGCCCCCTATGGCTACACCTTC. It specifies CASIPRGAPYGYTF.